The 25 T cell receptor beta chains reported below all come from one sample, sequenced in a study of OX40 agonist ivuxolimab in advanced cancers. Using immunoSEQ multiplex PCR, the repertoire was profiled, and TCRdb retains in-frame clones only, with some absent. The repertoire consists of fewer than 75,000 clones, with roughly 86% occurring once and the leading ten covering approximately 3%. Sequenced here: CD4+ or CD8+ T cells sorted from blood, sampled in a trial of the OX40 agonist ivuxolimab. These receptor sequences come from an adult with an advanced solid tumor such as melanoma, head and neck, liver or kidney cancer.

The V call is TRBV30, the J call TRBJ2-2; D not resolved. The CDR3 has 14 residues. Trimming removed 3 bases at V and 1 base at J, with 9 bases between. Germline lookup yields CDR1 GTSNPN and CDR2 SVGIG (reference sequence). The CDR3 DNA reads TGTGCCTGGAGGCCTAGTGGGAACACCGGGGAGCTGTTTTTT. It specifies CAWRPSGNTGELFF.

This rearrangement joins TRBV7-2 to TRBJ1-2, with no clear D. The germline V and J ends were trimmed by 1 base and 3 bases, with 6 bases remaining between them. CDR3 length: 13 amino acids. The germline V gene encodes CDR1 SGHTA and CDR2 FQGNSA. CDR3 bases: TGTGCCAGCAGCTTAGGGACCGACTATGGCTACACCTTC. Residues: CASSLGTDYGYTF.

This clone was observed a few times. The CDR3 reads CAWSGRRGELFF. Here the CDR3 DNA reads TGTGCCTGGAGCGGCCGACGAGGGGAGCTGTTTTTT. The chain combines TRBV30 with TRBJ2-2; D uncertain. Trimming left V 3 bases short and J 8 bases short, with 10 bases between. The length of the CDR3 is 12 residues. Germline loops: CDR1 GTSNPN, CDR2 SVGIG (reference sequence).

This clone was detected only once. This rearrangement joins TRBV4-3 to TRBJ1-2; D unresolved. The germline V and J ends were trimmed by 1 base and 4 bases, with 10 bases remaining between them. Germline assignment: CDR1 LGHNA and CDR2 YSLEER. CDR3 size: 14 residues. For the CDR3, the DNA is TGCGCCAGCAGCCAAGGAGCTGGTTCCTATGGCTACACCTTC. Amino acids: CASSQGAGSYGYTF.

This clone was observed a handful of times. The chain has TRBV15 and TRBJ2-7; D remains ambiguous. This CDR3 region has 13 residues. Germline loops: CDR1 LNHNV, CDR2 YYDKDF (reference sequence). The V end lost 4 bases, the J end lost 2 bases, and 9 bases lay between the germline ends. The CDR3 is CATSKELTYEQYF. The DNA for the CDR3 is TGTGCCACCAGCAAGGAGTTGACCTACGAGCAGTACTTC.

The chain has TRBV7-2 and TRBJ2-1; weak D call: TRBD2 (6 bases). The CDR3 covers 12 residues. CDR1 is SGHTA and CDR2 is FQGNSA in the germline V gene. V was cut by 5 bases and J by 15 bases, with 17 bases left in between. Here the CDR3 DNA reads TGTGCCAGCAGCCCGCGCTTAGCGGTCCCGTTCTTC. Protein: CASSPRLAVPFF.

V gene TRBV2 combines with J gene TRBJ1-6; TRBD1 is a possible D gene (5 bases). The V gene lost 2 bases and the J gene lost 7 bases, with 12 bases spanning the gap. CDR1 and CDR2 (germline): SNHLY, FYNNEI. The CDR3 has 15 residues. The CDR3 is CASSELTATNSPLHF. The CDR3 nucleotides are TGTGCCAGCAGTGAATTGACAGCAACCAATTCACCCCTCCACTTT.

The chain links TRBV10-3 to TRBJ2-7; TRBD2 is a possible D gene (6 bases). V dropped 2 bases and J dropped 2 bases, with 25 bases sitting between them. Looked up from germline, CDR1 is ENHRY and CDR2 is SYGVKD. This CDR3 has 19 amino acids. The CDR3 region has the DNA TGTGCCATCAGTGAGGTTGGGGCCGCGGGGCAACGGGCAGCCTACGAGCAGTACTTC. It yields the protein CAISEVGAAGQRAAYEQYF.

The chain links TRBV6-6 to TRBJ1-2; D is ambiguous. Trimming removed 7 bases from V and 1 base from J, with 7 bases in between. The CDR3 loop spans 12 amino acids. CDR1 and CDR2 (germline): MNHNY, SVGAGI (reference sequence). The CDR3 DNA follows: TGTGCCAGCACCAACAATAACTATGGCTACACCTTC. Translating gives CASTNNNYGYTF.

This sequence joins TRBV2 and TRBJ2-3, with D possibly being TRBD1 or TRBD2 (5 bases each). Trimming removed 8 bases at V and 2 bases at J, with 11 bases between. Germline V gives CDR1 SNHLY, CDR2 FYNNEI. This CDR3 region has 13 residues. The CDR3 region is CASGDRVTDTQYF. The CDR3 DNA is TGTGCCAGCGGGGACCGAGTCACAGATACGCAGTATTTT.

Only a few counts were recorded for this clone. The same CDR3 is also encoded by other DNA sequences in this sample. The V and J genes are TRBV4-1 and TRBJ2-5, with TRBD2 identical over 13 bases. Trimming at V came to 1 base and at J to 4 bases, leaving 9 bases not matched to a gene. This CDR3 has 18 amino acids. Germline CDR1 MGHRA, CDR2 YSYEKL. The chain's CDR3 is CASSQGRLAGGSRETQYF. The CDR3 DNA reads TGCGCCAGCAGCCAAGGGCGACTAGCGGGAGGAAGTCGAGAGACCCAGTACTTC.

This clone showed up just once. This chain uses TRBV19 with TRBJ1-5, with 12 bases that match TRBD1. V lost 8 bases to trimming and J lost 7 bases; unmatched junction nucleotides: 3. The CDR3 consists of 13 residues. Germline assignment: CDR1 LNHDA and CDR2 SQIVND (reference sequence). CDR3 region: CASAGTGGQPQHF. The CDR3 DNA reads TGTGCCAGTGCCGGGACAGGGGGCCAGCCCCAGCATTTT.

This chain connects TRBV27 to TRBJ1-6; perhaps TRBD1 as D (5 bases). V lost 6 bases to trimming and J lost 11 bases, with 20 bases between them. The CDR3 sequence is 15 residues long. The V gene's germline CDR1 is MNHEY and CDR2 SMNVEV (reference sequence). CDR3 sequence reads: CASRSRGPGGAPLHF. In DNA, the CDR3 is TGTGCCAGCAGATCGAGGGGTCCGGGGGGGGCACCCCTCCACTTT.

This chain connects TRBV29-1 to TRBJ2-3; TRBD2 matches 12 bases. J was trimmed by 3 bases and V by 8 bases; bases with no gene match: 6. From germline, CDR1 is SQVTM and CDR2 ANQGSEA. The CDR3 is made up of 14 amino acids. The CDR3 spells CSPGGLAGTDTQYF. The CDR3 nucleotides are TGCAGCCCGGGAGGACTAGCGGGAACAGATACGCAGTATTTT.

The chain recombines TRBV6-6 with TRBJ1-2; 8 bases align to TRBD1. Germline trimming cut 4 bases from V and 4 bases from J; bases unmatched to any gene: 2. This CDR3 contains 13 residues. Germline CDR1 and CDR2: MNHNY and SVGAGI (reference sequence). DNA for the CDR3: TGTGCCAGCAGTTCCGGACAGGGCTATGGCTACACCTTC. Protein: CASSSGQGYGYTF.

Points on this clone: Its ends do not fully match the called genes, so a read error is possible. The chain employs TRBV7-7 and TRBJ2-5; possible D gene TRBD1, 5 bases. Germline V gene data show CDR1 as SSHAT and CDR2 as FNYEAQ (reference sequence). This CDR3 is 17 amino acids long. In DNA, the CDR3 is TGTGCTAGCAGCCCGAAGGAAGACAGATCGTACCAAGAGACCCAGTACTTC. It codes for CASSPKEDRSYQETQYF.

J is TRBJ2-3 and V is TRBV11-2; D not resolved. V dropped 3 bases and J dropped 5 bases, with 9 bases sitting between them. This CDR3 is built from 13 residues. CDR1 is SGHAT, CDR2 FQNNGV, per germline. CDR3 nucleotides: TGTGCCAGCAGCTTTGATCATGGAGATACGCAGTATTTT. Encoded protein: CASSFDHGDTQYF.

As DNA, the CDR3 is TGTGCCAGCTCACCAGGGACAGTAGATACGCAGTATTTT. Translating gives CASSPGTVDTQYF. This rearrangement joins TRBV18 to TRBJ2-3; 7 bases are shared with TRBD1. Trimming removed 2 bases from V and 5 bases from J; junction bases left unmatched: 1. CDR3 length: 13 amino acids. Germline V gene lookup returns CDR1 KGHSH and CDR2 LQKENI. Using reference TRBV18 and TRBJ2-3 for the parts outside the CDR3, the full variable domain is NAGVMQNPRHLVRRRGQEARLRCSPMKGHSHVYWYRQLPEEGLKFMVYLQKENIIDESGMPKERFSAEFPKEGPSILRIQQVVRGDSAAYFCASSPGTVDTQYFGPGTRLTVL.

The chain carries TRBV19 and TRBJ1-1, with D tentatively TRBD1 (5 bases). The CDR3 sequence is 18 residues long. Trimming cost V 3 bases and J 0 bases, with 20 bases left between them. The germline gives CDR1 LNHDA, CDR2 SQIVND (reference sequence). CDR3 amino acids: CASSIGAPELSMNTEAFF. In DNA form, the CDR3 reads TGTGCCAGTAGTATTGGGGCTCCCGAACTTAGTATGAACACTGAAGCTTTCTTT.

The V gene is TRBV29-1, the J gene TRBJ2-1; TRBD2 matches 10 bases. The CDR3 runs to 13 residues. Trimming at V came to 4 bases and at J to 10 bases, leaving 7 bases not matched to a gene. Germline CDR1 and CDR2: SQVTM and ANQGSEA. The CDR3 is CSVVASGRGEQFF. In DNA, the CDR3 is TGCAGCGTTGTCGCTAGCGGGAGAGGCGAGCAGTTCTTC.

CDR3 in DNA: TGTGCCAGCATTAGACAGAAGAACACTGAAGCTTTCTTT. The encoded protein is CASIRQKNTEAFF. The V and J genes are TRBV6-1 and TRBJ1-1, with D perhaps TRBD1 (5 bases). The CDR3 runs to 13 residues. Trimming pared 7 bases from V and 1 base from J, leaving 10 bases between. Germline assignment: CDR1 MNHNS and CDR2 SASEGT.

Regarding this clone: Different DNA sequences within this sample yield the same CDR3. The genes are TRBV7-3 and TRBJ1-1; 7 bases are a match to TRBD1. Trimming cost V 4 bases and J 8 bases; bases outside gene matches: 7. The germline CDR1 and CDR2 sequences are SGHTA and FQGTGA. This CDR3 comprises 13 residues. As DNA, the CDR3 is TGTGCCAGCAGCTCGAACAGGGGAGGGGAAGCTTTCTTT. It yields the protein CASSSNRGGEAFF.

This clone appeared a few times. The CDR3 region is CASAADLNQPQHF. Written as DNA, the CDR3 is TGCGCCAGCGCCGCGGACCTCAATCAGCCCCAGCATTTT. The V and J genes are TRBV5-1 and TRBJ1-5; D remains ambiguous. The germline V gene has CDR1 SGHRS and CDR2 YFSETQ. Trimming stripped 7 bases from V and 3 bases from J, with 11 bases between. There are 13 residues in the CDR3.

The rearrangement joins TRBV6-1 to TRBJ2-7; 10 bases are a match to TRBD1. The germline gives CDR1 MNHNS, CDR2 SASEGT. This CDR3 region has 14 residues. V lost 6 bases to trimming and J lost 3 bases; unmatched junction nucleotides: 5. The CDR3 reads CASRAGTGDYEQYF. Written as DNA, the CDR3 is TGTGCCAGCAGAGCTGGGACAGGGGACTACGAGCAGTACTTC.

This clone was picked up a small number of times. This rearrangement joins TRBV19 to TRBJ2-2, with TRBD1 matching over 8 bases. The ends lost 6 bases at V and 6 bases at J; junction bases unmatched: 9. Germline lookup yields CDR1 LNHDA and CDR2 SQIVND (reference sequence). The CDR3 is 15 residues long. The CDR3 spells CASRETGVGAGELFF. The CDR3 DNA reads as TGTGCCAGTAGGGAGACAGGGGTTGGTGCCGGGGAGCTGTTTTTT.